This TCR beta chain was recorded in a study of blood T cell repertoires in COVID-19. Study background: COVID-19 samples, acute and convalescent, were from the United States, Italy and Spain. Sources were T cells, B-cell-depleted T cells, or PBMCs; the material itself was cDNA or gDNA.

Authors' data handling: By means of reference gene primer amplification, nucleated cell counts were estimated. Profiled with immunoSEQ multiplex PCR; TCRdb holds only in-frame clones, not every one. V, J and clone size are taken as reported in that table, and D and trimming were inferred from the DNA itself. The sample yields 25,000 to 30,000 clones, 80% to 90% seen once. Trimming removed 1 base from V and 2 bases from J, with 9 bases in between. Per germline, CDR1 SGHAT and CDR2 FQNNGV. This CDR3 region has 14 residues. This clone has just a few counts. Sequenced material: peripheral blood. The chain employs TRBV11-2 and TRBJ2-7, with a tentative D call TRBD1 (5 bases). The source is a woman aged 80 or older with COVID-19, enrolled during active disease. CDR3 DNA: TGTGCCAGCAGCTTAGTGGGGCCGACCTACGAGCAGTACTTC. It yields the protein CASSLVGPTYEQYF.